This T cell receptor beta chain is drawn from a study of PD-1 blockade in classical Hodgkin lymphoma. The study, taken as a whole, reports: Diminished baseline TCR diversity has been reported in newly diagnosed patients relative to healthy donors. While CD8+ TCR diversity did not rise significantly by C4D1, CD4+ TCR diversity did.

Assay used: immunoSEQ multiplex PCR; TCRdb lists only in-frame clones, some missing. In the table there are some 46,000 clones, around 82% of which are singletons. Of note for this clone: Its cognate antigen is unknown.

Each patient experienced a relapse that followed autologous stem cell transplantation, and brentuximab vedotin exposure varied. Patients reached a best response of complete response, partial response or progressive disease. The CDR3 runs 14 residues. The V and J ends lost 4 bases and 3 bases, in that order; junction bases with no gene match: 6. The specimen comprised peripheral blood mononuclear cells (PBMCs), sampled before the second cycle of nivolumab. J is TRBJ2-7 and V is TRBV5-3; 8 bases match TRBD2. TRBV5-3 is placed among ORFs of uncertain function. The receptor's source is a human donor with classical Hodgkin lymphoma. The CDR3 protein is CARSLPGLDYEQYF. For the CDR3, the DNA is TGTGCCAGAAGCCTCCCGGGACTAGACTACGAGCAGTACTTC.